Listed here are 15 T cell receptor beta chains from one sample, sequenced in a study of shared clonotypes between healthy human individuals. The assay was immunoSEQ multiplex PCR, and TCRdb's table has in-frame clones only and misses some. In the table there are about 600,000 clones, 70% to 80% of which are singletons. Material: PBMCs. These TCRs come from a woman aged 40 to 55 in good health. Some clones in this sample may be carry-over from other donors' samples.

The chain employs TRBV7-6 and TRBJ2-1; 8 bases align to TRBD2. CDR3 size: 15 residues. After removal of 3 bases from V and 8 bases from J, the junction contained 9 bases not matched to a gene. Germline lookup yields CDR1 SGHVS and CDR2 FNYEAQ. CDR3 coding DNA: TGTGCCAGCAGCTTTGCGGGAGGCCCGGGGTATGAGCAGTTCTTC. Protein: CASSFAGGPGYEQFF.

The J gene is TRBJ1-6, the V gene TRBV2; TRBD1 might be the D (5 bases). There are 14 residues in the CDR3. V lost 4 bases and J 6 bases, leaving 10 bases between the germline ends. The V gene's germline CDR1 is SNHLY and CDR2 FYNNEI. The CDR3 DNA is TGTGCCAGCAGTGGGGGACCGTTTAATTCACCCCTCCACTTT. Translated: CASSGGPFNSPLHF.

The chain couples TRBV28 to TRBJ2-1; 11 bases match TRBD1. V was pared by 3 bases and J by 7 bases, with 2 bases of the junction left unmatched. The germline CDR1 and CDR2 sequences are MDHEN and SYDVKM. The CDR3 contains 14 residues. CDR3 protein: CASSFRDRGNEQFF. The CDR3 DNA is TGTGCCAGCAGTTTCAGGGACAGGGGGAATGAGCAGTTCTTC.

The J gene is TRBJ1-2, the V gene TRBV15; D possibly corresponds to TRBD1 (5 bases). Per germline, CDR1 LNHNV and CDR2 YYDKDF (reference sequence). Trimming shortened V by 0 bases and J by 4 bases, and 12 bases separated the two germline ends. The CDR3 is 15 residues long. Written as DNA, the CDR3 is TGTGCCACCAGCAGAGATAGGGGCAGCCCCTATGGCTACACCTTC. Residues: CATSRDRGSPYGYTF.

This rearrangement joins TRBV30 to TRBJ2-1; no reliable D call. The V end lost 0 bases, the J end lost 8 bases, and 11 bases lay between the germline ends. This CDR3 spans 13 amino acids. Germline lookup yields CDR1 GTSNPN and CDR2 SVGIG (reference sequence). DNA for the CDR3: TGTGCCTGGAGTGTACGTCTCAAACATGAGCAGTTCTTC. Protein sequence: CAWSVRLKHEQFF.

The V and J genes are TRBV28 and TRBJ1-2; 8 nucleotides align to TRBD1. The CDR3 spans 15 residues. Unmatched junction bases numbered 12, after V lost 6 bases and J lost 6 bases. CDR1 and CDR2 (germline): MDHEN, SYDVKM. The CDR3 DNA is TGTGCCAGCAGCCAATCCCCGGACAGGGTGCATGGCTACACCTTC. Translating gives CASSQSPDRVHGYTF.

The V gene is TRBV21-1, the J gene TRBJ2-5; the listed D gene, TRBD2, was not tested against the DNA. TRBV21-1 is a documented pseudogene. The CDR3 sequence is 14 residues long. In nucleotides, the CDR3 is TGTGCCAGCATCCCCCCGAGGATGGCAGAGACCCAGTACTTC. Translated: CASIPPRMAETQYF.

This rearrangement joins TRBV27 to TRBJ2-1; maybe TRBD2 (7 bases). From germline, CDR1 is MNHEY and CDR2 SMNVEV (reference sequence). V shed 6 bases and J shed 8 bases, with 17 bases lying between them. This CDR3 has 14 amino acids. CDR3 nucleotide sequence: TGTGCCAGCAGGGCCCTAGCGGCAGGGGATGAGCAGTTCTTC. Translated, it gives CASRALAAGDEQFF.

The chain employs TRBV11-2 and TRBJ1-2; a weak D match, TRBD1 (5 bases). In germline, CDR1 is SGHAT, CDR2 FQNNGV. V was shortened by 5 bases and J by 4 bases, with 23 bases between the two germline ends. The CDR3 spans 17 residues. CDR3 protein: CASSPGLGRERIYGYTF. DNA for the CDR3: TGTGCCAGCAGCCCAGGTCTGGGCAGGGAGAGGATCTATGGCTACACCTTC.

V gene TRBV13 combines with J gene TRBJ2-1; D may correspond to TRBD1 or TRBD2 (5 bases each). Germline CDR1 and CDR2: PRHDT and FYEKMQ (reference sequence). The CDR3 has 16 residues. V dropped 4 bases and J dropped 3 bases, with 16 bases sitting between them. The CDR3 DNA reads TGTGCCAGCAGCTCCGACCGGGACGACTACTACAATGAGCAGTTCTTC. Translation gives CASSSDRDDYYNEQFF.

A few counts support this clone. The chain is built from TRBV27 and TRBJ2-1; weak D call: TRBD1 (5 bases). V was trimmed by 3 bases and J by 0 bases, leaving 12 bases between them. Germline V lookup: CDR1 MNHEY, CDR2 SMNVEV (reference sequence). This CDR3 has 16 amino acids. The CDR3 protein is CASSFRATSSYNEQFF. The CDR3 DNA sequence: TGTGCCAGCAGTTTCAGGGCCACGAGCTCCTACAATGAGCAGTTCTTC.

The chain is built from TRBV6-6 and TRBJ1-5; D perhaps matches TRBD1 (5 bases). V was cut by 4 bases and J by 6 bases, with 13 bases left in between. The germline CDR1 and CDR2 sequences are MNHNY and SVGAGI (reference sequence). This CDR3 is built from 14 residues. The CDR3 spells CASSFRGVLQPQHF. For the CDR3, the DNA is TGTGCCAGCAGTTTCAGAGGGGTGCTTCAGCCCCAGCATTTT.

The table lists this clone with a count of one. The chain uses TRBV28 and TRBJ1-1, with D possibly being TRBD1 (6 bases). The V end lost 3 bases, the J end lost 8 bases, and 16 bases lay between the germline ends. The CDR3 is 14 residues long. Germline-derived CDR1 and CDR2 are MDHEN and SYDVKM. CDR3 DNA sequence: TGTGCCAGCAGTTTGGGGGGCGCAGGGCCCGAAGCTTTCTTT. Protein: CASSLGGAGPEAFF.

CDR3 sequence (DNA): TGTGCCAGCAGCTTAGGAGCACAGGGGGAAGCTTTCTTT. It yields the protein CASSLGAQGEAFF. The chain carries TRBV7-9 and TRBJ1-1; 7 nucleotides match TRBD1. Germline trimming cut 1 base from V and 8 bases from J; bases unmatched to any gene: 4. The germline gives CDR1 SEHNR, CDR2 FQNEAQ (reference sequence). The CDR3 extends over 13 amino acids. The entire variable domain, with the rest obtained from reference TRBV7-9 and TRBJ1-1, is as follows: DTGVSQNPRHKITKRGQNVTFRCDPISEHNRLYWYRQTLGQGPEFLTYFQNEAQLEKSRLLSDRFSAERPKGSFSTLEIQRTEQGDSAMYLCASSLGAQGEAFFGQGTRLTVV.

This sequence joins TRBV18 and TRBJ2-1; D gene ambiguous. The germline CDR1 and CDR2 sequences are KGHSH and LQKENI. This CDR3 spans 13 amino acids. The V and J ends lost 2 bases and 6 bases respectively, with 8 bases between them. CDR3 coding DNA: TGTGCCAGCTCACCAAACTCGGTCAATGAGCAGTTCTTC. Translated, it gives CASSPNSVNEQFF.